This T cell receptor beta chain comes out of a study of blood T cells in healthy people across ages. Study conclusions and caveats: Age advanced and TCR beta diversity per million T cells fell, roughly linearly. From one million sequenced T cells, diversity estimates were lower bounds. It was the long-lived donors that had more naive CD4+ cells and higher diversity than aged donors.

Trimming took 0 bases from V and 4 from J, leaving 13 bases between them. Germline V gene lookup returns CDR1 GTSNPN and CDR2 SVGIG (reference sequence). The CDR3 has 15 residues. With a J-beta primer mix and a sample-barcoded 5' primer, a second PCR ran about 7 to 12 cycles. MiXCR was run by TCRdb on the 5' RACE reads, yielding one entry per CDR3 protein. Altogether more than 1 million distinct CDR3 sequences are present, roughly 45% being singletons, with the ten largest covering 18%. Points on this clonotype: Its target is not known.

The chain is built from TRBV30 and TRBJ2-1; D is possibly TRBD1 (6 bases). Material: blood. The source is an older woman in good health. The chain's CDR3 is CAWSVLLGAYNEQFF. The CDR3 DNA sequence: TGTGCCTGGAGTGTACTATTGGGGGCATACAATGAGCAGTTCTTC.